These T cell receptor beta chains were read from a single sample in a study of circulating and synovial CD4+ cells in juvenile arthritis. Method: immunoSEQ multiplex PCR; TCRdb's copy keeps in-frame clones and lacks some. The sample has about 33,000 clones, about 96% seen once; the top ten hold 0.15% to 0.2%. What was sequenced was CD4+ T cells from blood. The receptors were sampled from a human donor with juvenile idiopathic arthritis. Both conserved end residues are trimmed from each CDR3. Each record gives: CDR3 length, V gene, CDR3 protein.

cdr3_length: 11; v_call: TRBV7-8; cdr3_aa: ASSLVRGSEAF
cdr3_length: 10; v_call: TRBV4-3; cdr3_aa: ASSQGEGDLR
cdr3_length: 10; v_call: TRBV2; cdr3_aa: ASSDTGNIQY
cdr3_length: 14; v_call: TRBV11-2; cdr3_aa: ASSSLASSGANVLT
cdr3_length: 12; v_call: TRBV11-2; cdr3_aa: ASSLGGQGNEQF
cdr3_length: 13; v_call: TRBV5-1; cdr3_aa: ASSSGGGAADEQF
cdr3_length: 14; v_call: TRBV6-1; cdr3_aa: ASSEAKGIRVYEQY
cdr3_length: 13; v_call: TRBV7-2; cdr3_aa: ASSRDRGRPHEQF
cdr3_length: 15; v_call: TRBV5-6; cdr3_aa: ASSTGGRALSIYGYT
cdr3_length: 11; v_call: TRBV6-5; cdr3_aa: ASGTGLDQPQH
cdr3_length: 13; v_call: TRBV23-1; cdr3_aa: ASSPTSGPYNEQF
cdr3_length: 14; v_call: TRBV6-5; cdr3_aa: ASSYSPAGTIETQY
cdr3_length: 16; v_call: TRBV18; cdr3_aa: ASSPPRRGLAGSYEQY
cdr3_length: 11; v_call: TRBV7-3; cdr3_aa: ASSSTSYHEQF
cdr3_length: 14; v_call: TRBV7-9; cdr3_aa: ASSLALPGGEGEQF
cdr3_length: 14; v_call: TRBV29-1; cdr3_aa: SVEDEGYGSYNEQF
cdr3_length: 12; v_call: TRBV6-5; cdr3_aa: ASSPGGSGNTIY
cdr3_length: 12; v_call: TRBV5-1; cdr3_aa: ASSPITGADTQY
cdr3_length: 14; v_call: TRBV11-2; cdr3_aa: ASSLDRREPYNEQF
cdr3_length: 13; v_call: TRBV19; cdr3_aa: ASSITAGLNQPQH
cdr3_length: 13; v_call: TRBV19; cdr3_aa: ASSIGSGVSQPQH
cdr3_length: 16; v_call: TRBV18; cdr3_aa: ASSPKVFGGSGANVLT
cdr3_length: 11; v_call: TRBV7-2; cdr3_aa: ASTIPSSDTQY
cdr3_length: 11; v_call: TRBV14; cdr3_aa: ASTKLGGTEAF
cdr3_length: 11; v_call: TRBV28; cdr3_aa: ASSLGSTYEQY
cdr3_length: 14; v_call: TRBV11-2; cdr3_aa: ASSLADRVGANVLT
cdr3_length: 12; v_call: TRBV10-3; cdr3_aa: AISAGQRGSPLH
cdr3_length: 12; v_call: TRBV2; cdr3_aa: ASSVPPRNEKLF
cdr3_length: 12; v_call: TRBV7-2; cdr3_aa: ASSKTGLNEKLF
cdr3_length: 13; v_call: TRBV6-1; cdr3_aa: ASSEASRGYYEQY
cdr3_length: 11; v_call: TRBV5-1; cdr3_aa: ASRKGSYNEQF
cdr3_length: 16; v_call: TRBV18; cdr3_aa: ASSPGLQGLGMNTEAF
cdr3_length: 11; v_call: TRBV10-2; cdr3_aa: ASRSTGVSPLH
cdr3_length: 13; v_call: TRBV5-1; cdr3_aa: ASSAGTGGSDTQY
cdr3_length: 16; v_call: TRBV18; cdr3_aa: ASSPTSGRGHSYNEQF
cdr3_length: 10; v_call: TRBV25-1; cdr3_aa: ASSESGNGYT
cdr3_length: 14; v_call: TRBV19; cdr3_aa: ASQDAPRGLNQPQH
cdr3_length: 17; v_call: TRBV10-3; cdr3_aa: AISESRGGLAGGYNEQF
cdr3_length: 13; v_call: TRBV4-1; cdr3_aa: ASSQDPLAKETQY
cdr3_length: 9; v_call: TRBV27; cdr3_aa: ASTIRDTQY
cdr3_length: 14; v_call: TRBV28; cdr3_aa: ASSLKQTVSGNTIY
cdr3_length: 10; v_call: TRBV6-5; cdr3_aa: ASRWGLNEQF
cdr3_length: 16; v_call: TRBV27; cdr3_aa: ASSLKPGLAGASYEQY
cdr3_length: 13; v_call: TRBV18; cdr3_aa: ASSPNGGKPYEQY
cdr3_length: 13; v_call: TRBV7-2; cdr3_aa: ASSDRDRGDTEAF
cdr3_length: 11; v_call: TRBV14; cdr3_aa: ASSPTGAGEAF
cdr3_length: 10; v_call: TRBV10-3; cdr3_aa: AIAELKETQY
cdr3_length: 13; v_call: TRBV7-7; cdr3_aa: ASSPLRGGQETQY
cdr3_length: 11; v_call: TRBV30; cdr3_aa: AWSVQGRDTQY
cdr3_length: 12; v_call: TRBV27; cdr3_aa: ASSSGQGSYEQY
cdr3_length: 14; v_call: TRBV18; cdr3_aa: ASSARLAGGTDTQY
cdr3_length: 10; v_call: TRBV6-1; cdr3_aa: ATTGQSYEQY
cdr3_length: 11; v_call: TRBV6-1; cdr3_aa: ASSEASRAKAF